This T cell receptor beta chain was captured by sequencing in a study of technical replicates of blood from a few donors (dated 2017 in TCRdb). The library came from the immunoSEQ multiplex PCR assay. In TCRdb, the immuneACCESS table is reduced to in-frame sequences with V and J assigned. These tables do not hold every clone; where another copy was compared, an unresolved V gene accounts for under half, and the others remain unexplained. A total of approximately 82,000 clones appear in this sample, approximately 91% of them only once. The ten most abundant clones make up 0.3% to 0.45% of the sample. The cysteine opens and the phenylalanine closes a CDR3 of 15 amino acids. Kept here is only the CDR3 DNA, which spans 45 bases and is read in frame from base 1. The germline V gene supplies CDR1 SGHTA and CDR2 FQGNSA. Between the V and J ends, shortened by 2 bases and 2 bases respectively, the junction contains 13 bases.

Points on this clone: The antigen it binds to is not known. Within one base of it there is no much larger clone, and no base qualities were kept.

The receptor was isolated from a human donor in good health. Some clones in this sample may be carry-over from other donors' samples. The sample comprised T cells isolated from PBMCs. Recombination joined TRBV7-2 with TRBJ2-7; no D gene is confidently identified. The CDR3 reads as follows: CASSLFWASTYEQYF. The DNA sequence is as follows: TGTGCCAGCAGCTTATTCTGGGCTTCTACCTACGAGCAGTACTTC.